These T cell receptor beta chains were read from a single sample in a study of T-cell reconstitution after alpha-beta-depleted transplantation in children. MiXCR, run by TCRdb on the PCR reads, gives a single entry per CDR3 protein. The sample yields about 980,000 distinct CDR3 sequences, roughly 29% seen once. The sample here was PBMCs, mostly from graft donor cells, taken 360 days after TCRalphabeta/CD19-depleted stem cell transplant. These TCRs come from a boy under two years old who had a stem cell transplant for SCID, so the T cells may come from the graft donor. Each CDR3 is given with its conserved first and last residue. The D gene is left open where the match is weak. Rows may omit the clone size; those that give it use once, few, many or a size class.

v_call,d_call,clone_size,j_call,cdr3_aa,cdr3_nt
TRBV3-1,NA,NA,TRBJ2-7,CASSQEAGAYGEYTYEQYF,TGTGCCAGCAGCCAAGAAGCCGGGGCTTACGGTGAATACACCTACGAGCAGTACTTC
TRBV6-6,NA,few,TRBJ1-1,CASSPQGGNAFF,TGTGCCAGCAGTCCACAGGGAGGAAATGCTTTCTTT
TRBV5-1,TRBD1,NA,TRBJ1-1,CASSPWEGALTEAFF,TGCGCCAGCAGTCCGTGGGAGGGGGCGCTCACTGAAGCTTTCTTT
TRBV7-2,TRBD1,few,TRBJ2-2,CASRSGTGGSTGELFF,TGTGCCAGCAGGTCGGGGACAGGGGGCTCCACCGGGGAGCTGTTTTTT
TRBV20-1,NA,few,TRBJ2-3,CSARAHPTGTQYF,TGCAGTGCTAGAGCCCACCCGACGGGTACGCAGTATTTT
TRBV29-1,TRBD1,NA,TRBJ1-6,CSVRQGKNSPLHF,TGCAGCGTTCGACAGGGAAAGAATTCACCCCTCCACTTT
TRBV9,NA,NA,TRBJ2-5,CASSVGPGETQYF,TGTGCCAGCAGCGTAGGGCCGGGGGAGACCCAGTACTTC
TRBV15,TRBD1,few,TRBJ2-3,CATSGPRGIGTDTQYF,TGTGCCACCAGCGGTCCCAGGGGGATAGGCACAGATACGCAGTATTTT
TRBV15,TRBD1,NA,TRBJ2-3,CATSTEGRGLRTDTQYF,TGTGCCACCAGCACAGAGGGCAGGGGGCTGCGCACAGATACGCAGTATTTT
TRBV7-6,NA,NA,TRBJ2-6,CASSPTQPLSGANVLTF,TGTGCCAGCAGCCCCACCCAACCCCTCTCTGGGGCCAACGTCCTGACTTTC